This is a list of T cell receptor beta chains from one sample in a study of blood T cell repertoires in COVID-19. Clones were sequenced by immunoSEQ multiplex PCR, and TCRdb holds only the in-frame ones, with some missing. The profile shows 250,000 or so clones, roughly nine tenths of them singletons. The sequencing input was PBMCs or T cells enriched from blood (not recorded which). These receptors were taken from a human donor in a cohort exposed to, infected with or recovered from COVID-19 (not recorded which). The donor label of this sample is uncertain. The CDR3 runs from the conserved cysteine through the conserved F or W. The D gene is left open where the match is weak. A row's size may be missing; if present it is once, few, many or a size class.

size	V	D	J	DNA	CDR3
few	TRBV18	.	TRBJ1-1	TGTGCCAGCTCACCACCGAGCGTTGCCACTGAAGCTTTCTTT	CASSPPSVATEAFF
.	TRBV6-5	TRBD1	TRBJ2-7	TGTGCCAGCCGAGGGACAGGGGCCTGGGAGCAGTACTTC	CASRGTGAWEQYF
.	TRBV27	.	TRBJ1-1	TGTGCCAGCAGGTTTTGGGGCGCGAGGACTGAAGCTTTCTTT	CASRFWGARTEAFF
once	TRBV4-1	TRBD1	TRBJ1-2	TGCGCCAGCAGCCAAGGGGCAGGGGGCGAACGTGGCTACACCTTC	CASSQGAGGERGYTF
.	TRBV19	.	TRBJ1-2	TGTGCCACTCCGAATGAGGACAATGCTAACTATGGCTACACCTTC	CATPNEDNANYGYTF
.	TRBV2	.	TRBJ1-1	TGTGCCAGCAGGGTTGATAGCACTGAAGCTTTCTTT	CASRVDSTEAFF
.	TRBV25-1	.	TRBJ1-6	TGTGCCAGCAGGAAACAGGGTGTAGGATCACCCCTCCACTTT	CASRKQGVGSPLHF
once	TRBV27	TRBD1	TRBJ2-1	TGTGCCAGCAGTTTTAATGGGGACAGGGTTGGCAATGAGCAGTTCTTC	CASSFNGDRVGNEQFF
.	TRBV18	.	TRBJ2-7	TGTGCCAGCTCACTTAAAGGGGGCTACGAGCAGTACTTC	CASSLKGGYEQYF
.	TRBV10-3	TRBD2	TRBJ2-5	TGTGCCATCAGTGAGTCGATGGCGGGAGTCCAAGAGACCCAGTACTTC	CAISESMAGVQETQYF
.	TRBV2	TRBD1	TRBJ1-5	TGTGCCAGCAGTGAGACAGGGGATCAGCCCCAGCATTTT	CASSETGDQPQHF
.	TRBV5-1	TRBD2	TRBJ2-2	TGCGCCAGCAGCCCTCCCCCGGGACTAGCGGGGCGCGGCGGGGAGCTGTTTTTT	CASSPPPGLAGRGGELFF
.	TRBV3-1/TRBV3-2	.	TRBJ2-1	TGTGCCAGCAGCCCAACGGTGGAGTTCTTC	CASSPTVEFF
.	TRBV19	.	TRBJ1-5	TGTGCCAGTAGTATTGGAGGCTACAATCAGCCCCAGCATTTT	CASSIGGYNQPQHF
.	TRBV7-3	TRBD2	TRBJ2-2	TGTGCCAGCAGCTCCCACGGCGGGGGGGACACCGGGGAGCTGTTTTTT	CASSSHGGGDTGELFF
.	TRBV11-2	.	TRBJ1-2	TGTGCCAGCAGACACCTTAGGGGCCGGGCTAACTATGGCTACACCTTC	CASRHLRGRANYGYTF
.	TRBV10-1	.	TRBJ1-1	TGCGCCAGCAGTGAGTCGAAGTTGGGGCTGAGGACTGAAGCTTTCTTT	CASSESKLGLRTEAFF
.	TRBV7-9	TRBD2	TRBJ2-1	TGTGCCAGCAGCTTCTCTAGCGGGGGGACTTACAATGAGCAGTTCTTC	CASSFSSGGTYNEQFF
once	TRBV9	TRBD1	TRBJ1-6	TGTGCCAGCAGCCCCGTTGGGGACAGCAATTCACCCCTCCACTTT	CASSPVGDSNSPLHF
.	TRBV7-2	TRBD2	TRBJ2-5	TGTGCCAGCAGCAGGCTAGCGGGGGGGCTGGAGACCCAGTACTTC	CASSRLAGGLETQYF
few	TRBV4-1	.	TRBJ2-7	TGCGCCAGCAGCCAGGAAGGAACAGACTCCTACGAGCAGTACTTC	CASSQEGTDSYEQYF